These 2 T cell receptor beta chains were all obtained from the same sample, sequenced in a study of CD8+CD57+ T cells in acquired aplastic anemia. Researchers used genomic DNA as the template to profile TCR beta VDJ and CDR3. TCRdb itself ran the reads through MiXCR, one entry per CDR3 protein. The table records 200,000 to 250,000 distinct CDR3 sequences, roughly 55% of them present only once. The sequenced sample consisted of sorted CD4+, CD8+, or CD8+CD57+ T cells (not recorded which) from PBMCs. The receptors stem from a human donor in good health.

CDR3 nucleotides: TGTGCCAGCAGCCAAGTCTCCCTTGGCTACACCTTC. Translated, it gives CASSQVSLGYTF. The gene calls are TRBV3-1 and TRBJ1-2; unclear D gene. Trimming shortened V by 1 base and J by 7 bases, and 7 bases separated the two germline ends. Per germline, CDR1 LGHDT and CDR2 YNNKEL (reference sequence). CDR3 length: 12 residues.

This chain uses TRBV19 with TRBJ2-3; D gene uncertain. Germline values: CDR1 LNHDA, CDR2 SQIVND (reference sequence). The ends were cut back, 1 base at V and 5 bases at J, with 7 bases in the middle. CDR3 length: 13 residues. The chain's CDR3 is CASSIADIDTQYF. In nucleotides, the CDR3 is TGTGCCAGTAGTATAGCCGACATAGATACGCAGTATTTT.